This T cell receptor beta chain was sequenced during a study of blood T cell repertoires in COVID-19. CDR3 length equals 14 residues. The junction had 0 bases not matched to a gene; V was cut back by 0 bases and J by 2 bases. Germline assignment: CDR1 SGHDT and CDR2 YYEEEE. Sequencing used immunoSEQ multiplex PCR; TCRdb keeps in-frame clones, though not all of them. The sample records around 64,000 clones, roughly nine tenths being singletons. The chain joins TRBV5-6 to TRBJ2-7; 9 bases fit TRBD1. The specimen was peripheral blood. The source of this sequence is an elderly man in a cohort sampled during active COVID-19. The CDR3 spells CASSLGTGAYEQYF. CDR3 bases: TGTGCCAGCAGCTTGGGGACAGGGGCCTACGAGCAGTACTTC.